This T cell receptor beta chain was retrieved from a study of response to subunit inactivated influenza vaccine. Whole-study results and caveats: Every seasonal influenza vaccination brings in few new T cells, the authors suggested.

Germline CDR1 reads LGHDT; CDR2 reads YNNKEL (reference sequence). Trimming at V came to 4 bases and at J to 2 bases, leaving 6 bases not matched to a gene. This CDR3 has 15 residues. Note on this clonotype: Its cognate antigen is unknown.

TCRdb passed the RT-PCR reads through MiXCR, listing each CDR3 protein once. Here the sample spans roughly 700,000 distinct CDR3 sequences, about 15% being singletons. V is TRBV3-1 and J is TRBJ2-5, with 8 nucleotides matching TRBD2. This specimen was PBMCs from blood, taken less than 15 days before vaccination. The receptor was isolated from a man aged 50-60 years who received an inactivated influenza vaccine. CDR3 region: CASSLVSGAQETQYF. DNA of the CDR3: TGTGCCAGCAGCCTCGTTAGCGGGGCTCAAGAGACCCAGTACTTC.